One and the same sample provided the 16 T cell receptor beta chains below, sequenced in a study of molecular identifiers for immune sequencing clone quantification. MiXCR was run by TCRdb on the PCR reads, yielding one entry per CDR3 protein. The sample consists of approximately 500,000 distinct CDR3 sequences, around 21% of them appearing once. The sample consisted of naive CD8+ T cells from blood, with Jurkat cell RNA spiked in. Subset noted: FACS-sorted CD8+CD4-CCR7+CD45RA+ naive T cells. The receptors come from a human donor in good health. Some libraries in this study had Jurkat cell RNA spiked in.

A word on this clonotype: A read error may explain this, as a much larger clone is one base away. V and J are TRBV25-1 and TRBJ1-1; D is ambiguous. Per germline, CDR1 MGHDK and CDR2 SYGVNS. This CDR3 has 13 amino acids. Trimming left V 5 bases short and J 1 base short, with 8 bases between. CDR3 nucleotide sequence: TGTGCCAGCAGTCACGATACGAACACTGAAGCTTTCTTT. It specifies CASSHDTNTEAFF. Drawing the rest from reference TRBV25-1 and TRBJ1-1, the complete variable domain is EADIYQTPRYLVIGTGKKITLECSQTMGHDKMYWYQQDPGMELHLIHYSYGVNSTEKGDLSSESTVSRIRTEHFPLTLESARPSHTSQYLCASSHDTNTEAFFGQGTRLTVV.

This clonotype was found many times. This chain uses TRBV20-1 with TRBJ2-3, with D unresolved. Trimming pared 1 base from V and 2 bases from J, leaving 19 bases between. The germline V gene encodes CDR1 DFQATT and CDR2 SNEGSKA (reference sequence). The length of the CDR3 is 17 residues. The CDR3 sequence is CSARGVGSRHPTDTQYF. In DNA form, the CDR3 reads TGCAGTGCTAGAGGAGTCGGTAGCCGGCACCCCACAGATACGCAGTATTTT.

This clonotype turned up a few times. The chain links TRBV2 to TRBJ1-3; D uncertain. Germline assignment: CDR1 SNHLY and CDR2 FYNNEI. Trimming pared 0 bases from V and 4 bases from J, leaving 10 bases between. The CDR3 runs to 15 residues. The CDR3 loop reads CASSEAGGRGNTIYF. CDR3 DNA sequence: TGTGCCAGCAGTGAAGCGGGAGGGAGGGGAAACACCATATATTTT.

This clonotype was seen many times. This chain joins TRBV6-2 or TRBV6-3 and TRBJ1-1; D possibly corresponds to TRBD1 (5 bases). The V end was cut by 1 base, the J end by 5 bases, with 17 bases between. The CDR3 totals 16 residues. The germline CDR1 and CDR2 sequences are MNHEY and SVGEGT. DNA for the CDR3: TGTGCCAGCAGTTACTTAGGGCACCGGGAGGGGACTGAAGCTTTCTTT. It specifies CASSYLGHREGTEAFF.

This clonotype turned up a few times. The chain is built from TRBV7-9 and TRBJ2-7; D not resolved. V dropped 5 bases and J dropped 0 bases, with 14 bases sitting between them. Germline lookup yields CDR1 SEHNR and CDR2 FQNEAQ (reference sequence). The CDR3 consists of 15 residues. This CDR3 is CASSPEVGASYEQYF. In DNA form, the CDR3 reads TGTGCCAGCAGCCCAGAGGTAGGCGCCTCCTACGAGCAGTACTTC.

In the case of this clonotype: This could be a read error, since a much larger clone is one nucleotide away. This chain connects TRBV27 to TRBJ1-1; D might be TRBD1 (6 bases). The germline V gene has CDR1 MNHEY and CDR2 SMNVEV (reference sequence). CDR3 length: 16 residues. Here the CDR3 DNA reads TGTGCCAGCGGTTTATTGGGGGGCGGGCTGGGCACTGAAGCTTTCTTT. This codes for CASGLLGGGLGTEAFF.

The V and J genes are TRBV4-3 and TRBJ2-7; D is unresolved. The CDR3 loop spans 15 amino acids. Germline CDR1 reads LGHNA; CDR2 reads YSLEER. V was clipped by 0 bases and J by 3 bases, with 12 bases between them. CDR3 sequence (DNA): TGCGCCAGCAGCCAAGATAAAACTACCCTCTACGAGCAGTACTTC. Encoded protein: CASSQDKTTLYEQYF.

About this clonotype itself: This could be a read error, since a much larger clone is one nucleotide away. The genes are TRBV7-9 and TRBJ1-1; possibly TRBD1 for D (5 bases). Trimming took 2 bases from V and 0 from J, leaving 19 bases between them. Germline V gene lookup returns CDR1 SEHNR and CDR2 FQNEAQ (reference sequence). The CDR3 covers 18 residues. DNA of the CDR3: TGTGCCAGCAGCTTATTTCTTCAAGATGACAGATTGAACACTGAAGCTTTCTTT. It encodes CASSLFLQDDRLNTEAFF.

This clonotype was detected a few times. The chain carries TRBV20-1 and TRBJ2-7; the match to TRBD1 covers 7 bases. CDR3 length: 15 residues. Germline V gene lookup returns CDR1 DFQATT and CDR2 SNEGSKA (reference sequence). J lost 2 bases, V lost 1 base, and 8 bases had no gene match. CDR3 region: CSARGKTGRPYEQYF. DNA for the CDR3: TGCAGTGCTAGAGGAAAGACAGGGAGACCCTACGAGCAGTACTTC.

This clonotype was observed a few times. This sequence joins TRBV11-2 and TRBJ1-1; 9 positions match TRBD1. CDR3 length equals 13 residues. Germline CDR1 is SGHAT and CDR2 is FQNNGV. Unmatched junction bases numbered 5, after V lost 5 bases and J lost 7 bases. DNA of the CDR3: TGTGCCAGCAGCAGAGACAGGGGGGGTGAAGCTTTCTTT. It yields the protein CASSRDRGGEAFF.

The chain employs TRBV4-1 and TRBJ1-5; D uncertain. The CDR3 totals 15 residues. V shed 0 bases and J shed 0 bases, with 6 bases lying between them. CDR1 MGHRA and CDR2 YSYEKL come from the germline V gene. CDR3 in DNA: TGCGCCAGCAGCCAAGAAACGATTAGCAATCAGCCCCAGCATTTT. Translated: CASSQETISNQPQHF.

As regards this clonotype: Given the absence of the conserved phenylalanine or tryptophan at the CDR3 end, a read error is likely. J is TRBJ1-6 and V is TRBV10-2; 9 bases fit TRBD1. The CDR3 is 14 residues long. V dropped 4 bases and J dropped 10; count of bases not matched to a gene: 5. Germline V gene lookup returns CDR1 WSHSY and CDR2 SAAADI. The CDR3 nucleotides are TGCGCCAGCAGTGGGGGGACAGGGAAATCACCCCTCCACTCT. Protein: CASSGGTGKSPLHS.

This clonotype was recorded only once. It may be a read error: a sequence one base away is much more abundant. This chain joins TRBV7-9 and TRBJ2-7, with D maybe TRBD1 (5 bases). The CDR3 length is 12 residues. CDR1 is SEHNR, CDR2 FQNEAQ, per germline (reference sequence). CDR3 DNA: TGTGTCAGCAGCGCAGGGTCGAGGGAGCAGTACTTC. This encodes CVSSAGSREQYF. Drawing the rest from reference TRBV7-9 and TRBJ2-7, the complete variable domain is DTGVSQNPRHKITKRGQNVTFRCDPISEHNRLYWYRQTLGQGPEFLTYFQNEAQLEKSRLLSDRFSAERPKGSFSTLEIQRTEQGDSAMYLCVSSAGSREQYFGPGTRLTVT.

As concerns this clonotype: A much larger clone lies one base from this, so it may be a read error. The CDR3 ends on some other residue instead of the conserved phenylalanine or tryptophan, so this is likely a read error. V usage is TRBV7-9 and J usage is TRBJ2-7; D call uncertain. V dropped 3 bases and J dropped 2 bases, with 5 bases sitting between them. The CDR3 is 12 amino acids. Per the germline V gene, CDR1 is SEHNR and CDR2 is FQNEAQ (reference sequence). CDR3: CASSFEPYEQYI. The CDR3, as DNA: TGTGCCAGCAGCTTCGAGCCCTACGAGCAGTACATC.

This rearrangement joins TRBV28 to TRBJ1-1; 8 nucleotides agree with TRBD1. V was clipped by 6 bases and J by 4 bases; unmatched bases: 16. The CDR3 contains 17 residues. CDR1 MDHEN and CDR2 SYDVKM come from the germline V gene. CDR3 protein: CASSASEQGGLFTEAFF. CDR3 DNA sequence: TGTGCCAGCAGCGCAAGTGAACAGGGGGGGTTGTTCACTGAAGCTTTCTTT. The variable domain in full, with the rest retrieved from reference TRBV28 and TRBJ1-1, is DVKVTQSSRYLVKRTGEKVFLECVQDMDHENMFWYRQDPGLGLRLIYFSYDVKMKEKGDIPEGYSVSREKKERFSLILESASTNQTSMYLCASSASEQGGLFTEAFFGQGTRLTVV.

This clonotype was seen many times. The rearrangement joins TRBV7-9 to TRBJ2-7; the D is unclear. V gave up 2 bases and J gave up 2 bases, with 7 bases separating them. CDR1 SEHNR and CDR2 FQNEAQ come from the germline V gene (reference sequence). This CDR3 contains 13 residues. CDR3 region: CASSLPTTYEQYF. The CDR3, as DNA: TGTGCCAGCAGCTTACCTACAACCTACGAGCAGTACTTC.